This TCR beta chain was documented in a study of blood T cell repertoires in COVID-19. Study-wide background: Italy, Spain and the United States were the sources of the convalescent and acute COVID-19 samples. T cells, B-cell-depleted T cells, or PBMCs provided the cDNA or gDNA that served as material.

On this clone: The sample carries other DNA sequences with the same CDR3.

As processed by the authors: Amplified reference gene primers provided the basis for estimating nucleated cell counts. Here immunoSEQ multiplex PCR was the method, and the copy in TCRdb shows in-frame clones only, minus some. V, J and clone size derive from that table, while D and trimming were established from the DNA sequence. The data hold some 140,000 clones, with roughly four fifths observed a single time. This CDR3 region has 14 residues. V lost 6 bases, J lost 5 bases, and 7 bases stayed unmatched. Germline V gene sequence: CDR1 KGHSH, CDR2 LQKENI. Input material: peripheral blood. The TCR sequence derives from a human donor in a cohort sampled during active COVID-19. This rearrangement joins TRBV18 to TRBJ2-5, with TRBD1 identical over 9 bases. The CDR3 loop is CASSPGQGGETQYF. CDR3 DNA sequence: TGTGCCAGCTCGCCGGGACAGGGTGGTGAGACCCAGTACTTC.